A selection of T cell receptor beta chains follows, all from one sample in a study of control samples from healthy donors and cancer patients. Produced via immunoSEQ multiplex PCR; TCRdb's table is partial and in-frame only. The data contain around 200,000 clones, 91% of them singletons. Sample: blood. These receptors were collected from a woman aged 25 to 45 in good health. The CDR3 runs from the conserved cysteine through the conserved F or W. Each record gives: D gene, V gene, clone size, J gene, CDR3 DNA, CDR3 protein. A D gene is named only where the DNA matches it firmly. Not every row has a clone size; where given, it reads once, few, many or a size class.

d_gene: .; v_gene: TRBV25-1; abundance: .; j_gene: TRBJ1-2; CDR3nt: TGTGCCAGCAGGGGGGACACCTATGGCTACACCTTC; CDR3aa: CASRGDTYGYTF
d_gene: .; v_gene: TRBV21-1; abundance: .; j_gene: TRBJ1-5; CDR3nt: TGTGCCAGCAGCGTTACCGGGACAGACCATCAGCCCCAGCATTTT; CDR3aa: CASSVTGTDHQPQHF
d_gene: .; v_gene: TRBV19; abundance: once; j_gene: TRBJ1-5; CDR3nt: TGTGCCAGTAGTATCGGGTATAGCAATCAGCCCCAGCATTTT; CDR3aa: CASSIGYSNQPQHF
d_gene: .; v_gene: TRBV5-1; abundance: .; j_gene: TRBJ1-2; CDR3nt: TGCGCCAGCAGCTTGGGGGGCAGCGATGGCTACACCTTC; CDR3aa: CASSLGGSDGYTF
d_gene: .; v_gene: TRBV7-2; abundance: once; j_gene: TRBJ2-7; CDR3nt: TGTGCCAGCAGCTTAACCGGAGGGACTTACGAGCAGTACTTC; CDR3aa: CASSLTGGTYEQYF
d_gene: .; v_gene: TRBV4-2; abundance: .; j_gene: TRBJ1-1; CDR3nt: TGTGCCAGCAGCCAAGATAGACTGTACCCTAATGAAGCTTTCTTT; CDR3aa: CASSQDRLYPNEAFF
d_gene: .; v_gene: TRBV6-5; abundance: few; j_gene: TRBJ1-1; CDR3nt: TGTGCCAGCAGTTACTCCCCAGGGATGACTGAAGCTTTCTTT; CDR3aa: CASSYSPGMTEAFF
d_gene: .; v_gene: TRBV6-5; abundance: .; j_gene: TRBJ1-5; CDR3nt: TGTGCTAGGGTTGCCCGCAATCAGCCCCAGCATTTT; CDR3aa: CARVARNQPQHF
d_gene: .; v_gene: TRBV6-1; abundance: .; j_gene: TRBJ2-1; CDR3nt: TGTGCCAGCAGTGAATCCCGGGGCAGGAATGAGCAGTTCTTC; CDR3aa: CASSESRGRNEQFF
d_gene: TRBD2; v_gene: TRBV6-4; abundance: once; j_gene: TRBJ2-3; CDR3nt: TGTGCCAGCAGTGAGGCGGGAGGGGGACCAGATACGCAGTATTTT; CDR3aa: CASSEAGGGPDTQYF
d_gene: .; v_gene: TRBV5-1; abundance: .; j_gene: TRBJ2-1; CDR3nt: TGCGCCAGCAGCCCGACTAGCTCCTACAATGAGCAGTTCTTC; CDR3aa: CASSPTSSYNEQFF
d_gene: TRBD1; v_gene: TRBV4-1; abundance: .; j_gene: TRBJ1-3; CDR3nt: TGCGCCAGCAGGCCGGGACAGGGGGTGAGCTCTGGAAACACCATATATTTT; CDR3aa: CASRPGQGVSSGNTIYF
d_gene: TRBD1; v_gene: TRBV27; abundance: once; j_gene: TRBJ1-1; CDR3nt: TGTGCCAGCAGTTTAGGTTACCCGGGACAGGGGGCGCCTGAAGCTTTCTTT; CDR3aa: CASSLGYPGQGAPEAFF
d_gene: .; v_gene: TRBV4-2; abundance: .; j_gene: TRBJ2-2; CDR3nt: TGTGCCAGCAGCCAAGGACTAGTGGCCGGGGAGCTGTTTTTT; CDR3aa: CASSQGLVAGELFF
d_gene: TRBD1; v_gene: TRBV19; abundance: .; j_gene: TRBJ2-7; CDR3nt: TGTGCCAGTAGTGCCGAGACAGGGGCCTCCTACGAGCAGTACTTC; CDR3aa: CASSAETGASYEQYF
d_gene: TRBD2; v_gene: TRBV4-3; abundance: many; j_gene: TRBJ2-1; CDR3nt: TGCGCCAGCAGCCAAGAATGGCCGGGAGGCAATGAGCAGTTCTTC; CDR3aa: CASSQEWPGGNEQFF
d_gene: .; v_gene: TRBV27; abundance: once; j_gene: TRBJ1-6; CDR3nt: TGTGCCAGCAGTAGGGGAAATTCACCCCTCCACTTT; CDR3aa: CASSRGNSPLHF
d_gene: .; v_gene: TRBV6-5; abundance: .; j_gene: TRBJ1-1; CDR3nt: TGTGCCAGCAGTTACAGGGACACTGAAGCTTTCTTT; CDR3aa: CASSYRDTEAFF
d_gene: .; v_gene: TRBV7-8; abundance: .; j_gene: TRBJ1-5; CDR3nt: TGTGCCAGCAGCTCGACAGATAGCAATCAGCCCCAGCATTTT; CDR3aa: CASSSTDSNQPQHF
d_gene: TRBD2; v_gene: TRBV19; abundance: few; j_gene: TRBJ2-2; CDR3nt: TGTGCCAGTAGGGTCTTGACTAGCGGGAGGGGAACCGGGGAGCTGTTTTTT; CDR3aa: CASRVLTSGRGTGELFF
d_gene: .; v_gene: TRBV5-4; abundance: once; j_gene: TRBJ2-7; CDR3nt: TGTGCCAGCAGCTTGGGGGTGGGACTCTCCTACGAGCAGTACTTC; CDR3aa: CASSLGVGLSYEQYF
d_gene: .; v_gene: TRBV7-3; abundance: .; j_gene: TRBJ1-1; CDR3nt: TGTGCCAGCAGCTTACTAGGGAACACTGAAGCTTTCTTT; CDR3aa: CASSLLGNTEAFF
d_gene: .; v_gene: TRBV5-1; abundance: .; j_gene: TRBJ1-1; CDR3nt: TGCGCCAGCAGCTTGAGAGGGGGAGCTGAAGCTTTCTTT; CDR3aa: CASSLRGGAEAFF
d_gene: TRBD1; v_gene: TRBV15; abundance: .; j_gene: TRBJ1-1; CDR3nt: TGTGCCACCAGCAGAACAGGGGGGGACACTGAAGCTTTCTTT; CDR3aa: CATSRTGGDTEAFF
d_gene: .; v_gene: TRBV6-5; abundance: .; j_gene: TRBJ1-1; CDR3nt: TGTGCCAGCAGTTATGGTGGCACTGAAGCTTTCTTT; CDR3aa: CASSYGGTEAFF
d_gene: TRBD2; v_gene: TRBV28; abundance: .; j_gene: TRBJ2-7; CDR3nt: TGTGCCAGCAGTTCCCCCACAGGGCCGGGAGGGCCGGACGAGCAGTACTTC; CDR3aa: CASSSPTGPGGPDEQYF